This T cell receptor beta chain is from a study of cytomegalovirus exposure and HLA in healthy donors. Findings and limits, study-wide: CMV antigen specificity was confirmed in vitro for a few CMV-associated chains. The study listed some 160 cytomegalovirus-associated TCR beta chains. Most TCRs appeared rarely, but some public TCRs recurred in many donors.

With respect to this clone: The antigen is undetermined.

TCRdb's copy holds only in-frame clones and misses some; the assay was immunoSEQ multiplex PCR. This table holds about 160,000 clones, around 92% found once. Germline V CDR1 and CDR2: SGHVS, FNYEAQ. The ends were cut back, 1 base at V and 3 bases at J, with 6 bases in the middle. The CDR3 totals 13 residues. The chain uses TRBV7-6 and TRBJ2-5; no reliable D call. The sequence came from a woman younger than 30 in good health and CMV-seropositive. The sample consisted of PBMCs. CDR3 DNA: TGTGCCAGCAGCTTAGGGCAGAAAGAGACCCAGTACTTC. Protein product: CASSLGQKETQYF.